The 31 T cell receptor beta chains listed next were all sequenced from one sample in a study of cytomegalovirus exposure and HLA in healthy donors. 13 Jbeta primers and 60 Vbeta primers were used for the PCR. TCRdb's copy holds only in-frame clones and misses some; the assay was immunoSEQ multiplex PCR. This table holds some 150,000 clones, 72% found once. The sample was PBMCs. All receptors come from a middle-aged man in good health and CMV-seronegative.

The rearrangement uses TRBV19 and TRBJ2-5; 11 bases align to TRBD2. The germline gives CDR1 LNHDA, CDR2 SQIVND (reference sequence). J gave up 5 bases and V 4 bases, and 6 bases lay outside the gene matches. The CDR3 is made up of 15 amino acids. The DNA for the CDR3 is TGTGCCAGTAGTACGGTAGCGGGGGGGAGGGAGACCCAGTACTTC. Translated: CASSTVAGGRETQYF. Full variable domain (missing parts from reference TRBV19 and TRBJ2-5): DGGITQSPKYLFRKEGQNVTLSCEQNLNHDAMYWYRQDPGQGLRLIYYSQIVNDFQKGDIAEGYSVSREKKESFPLTVTSAQKNPTAFYLCASSTVAGGRETQYFGPGTRLLVL.

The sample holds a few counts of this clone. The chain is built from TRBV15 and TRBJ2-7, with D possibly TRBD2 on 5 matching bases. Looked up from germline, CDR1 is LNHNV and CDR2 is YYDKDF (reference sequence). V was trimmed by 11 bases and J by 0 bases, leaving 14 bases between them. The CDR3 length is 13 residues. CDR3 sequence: CASGEVLSYEQYF. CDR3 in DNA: TGTGCCTCCGGGGAAGTCCTCTCCTACGAGCAGTACTTC.

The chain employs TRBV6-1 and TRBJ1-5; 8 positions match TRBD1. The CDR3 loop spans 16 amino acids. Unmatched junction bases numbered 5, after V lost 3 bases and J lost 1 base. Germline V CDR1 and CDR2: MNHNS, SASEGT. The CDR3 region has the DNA TGTGCCAGCAGTGATGGACAGGGACAGAGCAATCAGCCCCAGCATTTT. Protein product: CASSDGQGQSNQPQHF.

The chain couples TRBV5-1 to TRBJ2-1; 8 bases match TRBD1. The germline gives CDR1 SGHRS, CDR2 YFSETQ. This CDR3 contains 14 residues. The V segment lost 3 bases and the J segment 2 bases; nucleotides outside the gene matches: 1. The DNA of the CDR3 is TGCGCCAGCAGCTACAGGGGGGCCTACAATGAGCAGTTCTTC. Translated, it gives CASSYRGAYNEQFF.

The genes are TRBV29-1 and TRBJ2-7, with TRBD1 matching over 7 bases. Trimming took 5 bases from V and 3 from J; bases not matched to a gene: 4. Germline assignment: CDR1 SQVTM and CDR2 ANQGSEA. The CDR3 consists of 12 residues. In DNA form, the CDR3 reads TGCAGCGTTCGGGGACAGCTCTACGAGCAGTACTTC. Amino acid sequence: CSVRGQLYEQYF.

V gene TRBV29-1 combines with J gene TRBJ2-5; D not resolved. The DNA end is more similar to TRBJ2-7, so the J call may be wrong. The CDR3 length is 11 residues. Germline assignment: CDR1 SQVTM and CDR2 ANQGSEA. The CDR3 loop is CSVEVHYEQYF. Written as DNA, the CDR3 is TGCAGCGTTGAAGTTCACTACGAGCAGTACTTC.

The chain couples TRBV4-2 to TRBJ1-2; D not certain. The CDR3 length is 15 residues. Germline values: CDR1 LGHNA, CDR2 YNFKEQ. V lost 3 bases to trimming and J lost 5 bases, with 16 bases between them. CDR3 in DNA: TGTGCCAGCAGCCAGATTGGTAGCCTTGGGTATGGCTACACCTTC. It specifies CASSQIGSLGYGYTF.

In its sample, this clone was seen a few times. CDR3 sequence: CASSLWGETEAFF. CDR3 nucleotides: TGCGCCAGCAGCCTATGGGGGGAGACTGAAGCTTTCTTT. The chain joins TRBV5-1 to TRBJ1-1, with D possibly matching TRBD1 (5 bases). Deletions cut 4 bases from V and 5 bases from J, with 12 bases between. The CDR3 sequence is 13 residues long. CDR1 and CDR2 from the germline V gene are SGHRS and YFSETQ.

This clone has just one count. CDR3: CASSPLTGNTEAFF. The CDR3 nucleotides read TGTGCCAGCTCACCACTTACAGGGAACACTGAAGCTTTCTTT. This chain uses TRBV18 with TRBJ1-1; possibly TRBD1 for D (5 bases). Germline CDR1 is KGHSH and CDR2 is LQKENI. Trimming shortened V by 1 base and J by 1 base, and 7 bases separated the two germline ends. This CDR3 is built from 14 residues.

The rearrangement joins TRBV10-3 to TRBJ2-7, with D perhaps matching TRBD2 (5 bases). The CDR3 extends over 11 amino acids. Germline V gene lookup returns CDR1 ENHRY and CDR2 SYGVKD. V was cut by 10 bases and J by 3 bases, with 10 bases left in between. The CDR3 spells CATGGYYEQYF. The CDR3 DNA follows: TGTGCCACCGGAGGCTACTACGAGCAGTACTTC.

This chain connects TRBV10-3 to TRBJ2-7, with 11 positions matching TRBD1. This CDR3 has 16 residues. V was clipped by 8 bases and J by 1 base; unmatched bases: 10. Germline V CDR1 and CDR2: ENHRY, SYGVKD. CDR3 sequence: CAIGGQGENPSYEQYF. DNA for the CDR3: TGTGCCATCGGGGGACAGGGGGAGAATCCATCCTACGAGCAGTACTTC.

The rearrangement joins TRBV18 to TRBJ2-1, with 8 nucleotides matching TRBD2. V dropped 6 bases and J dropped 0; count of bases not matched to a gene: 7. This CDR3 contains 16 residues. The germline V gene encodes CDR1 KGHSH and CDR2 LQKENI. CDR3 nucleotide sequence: TGTGCCAGCTCCCCCCCGGGGGGGCGCTCCTACAATGAGCAGTTCTTC. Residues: CASSPPGGRSYNEQFF.

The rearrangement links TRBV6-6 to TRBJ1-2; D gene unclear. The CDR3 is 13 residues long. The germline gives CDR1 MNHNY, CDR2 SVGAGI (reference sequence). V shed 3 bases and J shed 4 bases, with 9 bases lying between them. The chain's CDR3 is CASSYPGIYGYTF. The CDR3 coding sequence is TGTGCCAGCAGTTATCCCGGGATCTATGGCTACACCTTC.

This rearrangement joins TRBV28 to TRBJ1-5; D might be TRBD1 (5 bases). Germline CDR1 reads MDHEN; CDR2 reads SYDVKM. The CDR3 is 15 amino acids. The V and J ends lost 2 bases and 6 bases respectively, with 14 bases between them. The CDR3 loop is CASSLMFRGRQPQHF. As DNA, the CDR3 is TGTGCCAGCAGTTTAATGTTTAGGGGTCGTCAGCCCCAGCATTTT. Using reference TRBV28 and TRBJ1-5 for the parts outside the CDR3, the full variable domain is DVKVTQSSRYLVKRTGEKVFLECVQDMDHENMFWYRQDPGLGLRLIYFSYDVKMKEKGDIPEGYSVSREKKERFSLILESASTNQTSMYLCASSLMFRGRQPQHFGDGTRLSIL.

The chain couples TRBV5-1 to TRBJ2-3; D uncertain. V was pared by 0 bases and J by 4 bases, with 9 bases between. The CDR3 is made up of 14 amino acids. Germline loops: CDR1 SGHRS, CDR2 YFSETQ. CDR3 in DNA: TGCGCCAGCAGCTTGGCGAGCCCGCCAGATACGCAGTATTTT. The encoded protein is CASSLASPPDTQYF.

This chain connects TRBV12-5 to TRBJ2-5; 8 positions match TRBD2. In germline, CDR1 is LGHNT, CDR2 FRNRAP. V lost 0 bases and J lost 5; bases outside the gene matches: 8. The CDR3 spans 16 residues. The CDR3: CASGLVAGEREETQYF. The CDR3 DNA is TGTGCTAGTGGTTTGGTAGCGGGCGAGCGGGAGGAGACCCAGTACTTC.

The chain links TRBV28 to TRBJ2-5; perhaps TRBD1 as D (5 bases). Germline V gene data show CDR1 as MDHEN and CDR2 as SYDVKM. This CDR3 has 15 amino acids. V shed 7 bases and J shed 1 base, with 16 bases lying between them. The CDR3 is CASTSAGYIQETQYF. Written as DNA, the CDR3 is TGTGCCAGCACCTCCGCAGGGTACATCCAAGAGACCCAGTACTTC.

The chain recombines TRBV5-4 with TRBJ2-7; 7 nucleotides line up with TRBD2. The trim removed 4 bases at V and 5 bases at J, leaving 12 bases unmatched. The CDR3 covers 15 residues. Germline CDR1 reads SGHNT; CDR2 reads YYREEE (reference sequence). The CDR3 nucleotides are TGTGCCAGCAGCCGCACTGGGAGGGCGGACCACGAGCAGTACTTC. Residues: CASSRTGRADHEQYF.

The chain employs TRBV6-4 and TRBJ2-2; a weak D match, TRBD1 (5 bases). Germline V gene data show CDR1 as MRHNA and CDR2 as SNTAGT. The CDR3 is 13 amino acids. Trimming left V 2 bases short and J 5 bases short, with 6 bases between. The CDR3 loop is CASSDRTTGELFF. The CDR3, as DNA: TGTGCCAGCAGTGACAGGACAACCGGGGAGCTGTTTTTT.

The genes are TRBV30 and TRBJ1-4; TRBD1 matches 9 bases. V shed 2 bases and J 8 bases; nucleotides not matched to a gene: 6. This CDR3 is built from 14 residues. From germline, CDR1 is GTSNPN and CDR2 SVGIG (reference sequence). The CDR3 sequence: CAWSYGQGNEKLFF. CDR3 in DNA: TGTGCCTGGAGTTACGGACAGGGGAACGAAAAACTGTTTTTT.

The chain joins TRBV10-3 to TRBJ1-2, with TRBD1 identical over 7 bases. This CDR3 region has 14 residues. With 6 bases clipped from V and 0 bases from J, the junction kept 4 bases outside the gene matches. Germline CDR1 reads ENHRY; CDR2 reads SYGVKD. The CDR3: CAISYDRANYGYTF. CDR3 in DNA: TGTGCCATCAGCTACGACAGGGCTAACTATGGCTACACCTTC.

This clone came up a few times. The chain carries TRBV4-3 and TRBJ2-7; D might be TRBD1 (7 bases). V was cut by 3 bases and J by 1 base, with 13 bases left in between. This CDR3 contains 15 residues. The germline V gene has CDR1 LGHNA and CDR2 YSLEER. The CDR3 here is CASSQLTGRSYEQYF. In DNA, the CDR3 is TGCGCCAGCAGCCAGTTGACAGGGAGGTCCTACGAGCAGTACTTC.

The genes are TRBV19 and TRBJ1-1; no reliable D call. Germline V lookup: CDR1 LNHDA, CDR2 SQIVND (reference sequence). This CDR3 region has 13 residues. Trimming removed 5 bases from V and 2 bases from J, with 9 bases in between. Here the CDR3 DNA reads TGTGCCAGTAGTGCCACTTTTAACACTGAAGCTTTCTTT. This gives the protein CASSATFNTEAFF. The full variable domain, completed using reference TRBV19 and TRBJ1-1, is DGGITQSPKYLFRKEGQNVTLSCEQNLNHDAMYWYRQDPGQGLRLIYYSQIVNDFQKGDIAEGYSVSREKKESFPLTVTSAQKNPTAFYLCASSATFNTEAFFGQGTRLTVV.

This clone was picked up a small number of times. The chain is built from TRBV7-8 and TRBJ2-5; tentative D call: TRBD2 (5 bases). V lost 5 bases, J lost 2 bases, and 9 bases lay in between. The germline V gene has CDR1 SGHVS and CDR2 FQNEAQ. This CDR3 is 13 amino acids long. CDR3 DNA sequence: TGTGCCAGCAGCACCAGGAGGCAAGAGACCCAGTACTTC. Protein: CASSTRRQETQYF.

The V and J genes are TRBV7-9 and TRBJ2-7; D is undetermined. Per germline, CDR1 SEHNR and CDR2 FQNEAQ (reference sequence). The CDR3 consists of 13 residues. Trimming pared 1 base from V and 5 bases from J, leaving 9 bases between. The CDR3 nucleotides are TGTGCCAGCAGCTTAGTAAACACCAACGAGCAGTACTTC. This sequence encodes CASSLVNTNEQYF.

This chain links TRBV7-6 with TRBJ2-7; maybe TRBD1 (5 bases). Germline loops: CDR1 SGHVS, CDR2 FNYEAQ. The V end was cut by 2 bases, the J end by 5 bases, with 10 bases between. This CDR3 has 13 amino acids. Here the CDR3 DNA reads TGTGCCAGCAGCTTAAGGGGAAGCCACGAGCAGTACTTC. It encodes CASSLRGSHEQYF. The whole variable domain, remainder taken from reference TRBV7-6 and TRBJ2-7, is GAGVSQSPRYKVTKRGQDVALRCDPISGHVSLYWYRQALGQGPEFLTYFNYEAQQDKSGLPNDRFSAERPEGSISTLTIQRTEQRDSAMYRCASSLRGSHEQYFGPGTRLTVT.

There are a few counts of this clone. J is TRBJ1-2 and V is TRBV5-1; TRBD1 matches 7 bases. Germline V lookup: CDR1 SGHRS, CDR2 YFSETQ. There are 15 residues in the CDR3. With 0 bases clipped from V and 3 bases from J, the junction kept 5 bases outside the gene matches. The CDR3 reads CASSLGLGQDYGYTF. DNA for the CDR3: TGCGCCAGCAGCTTGGGCCTAGGACAGGACTATGGCTACACCTTC.

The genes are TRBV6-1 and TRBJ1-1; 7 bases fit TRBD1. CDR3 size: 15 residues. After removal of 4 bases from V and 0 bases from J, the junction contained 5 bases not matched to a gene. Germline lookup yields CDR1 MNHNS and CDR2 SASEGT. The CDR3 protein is CASSVLTGLNTEAFF. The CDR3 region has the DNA TGTGCCAGCAGTGTATTGACAGGGTTGAACACTGAAGCTTTCTTT.

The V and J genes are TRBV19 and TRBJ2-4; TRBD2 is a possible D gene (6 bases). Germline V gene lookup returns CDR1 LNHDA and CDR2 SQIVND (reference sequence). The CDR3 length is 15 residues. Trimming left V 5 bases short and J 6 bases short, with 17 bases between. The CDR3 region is CASSPPRGDGNIQYF. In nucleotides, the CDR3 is TGTGCCAGTAGTCCACCCCGCGGGGACGGAAACATTCAGTACTTC. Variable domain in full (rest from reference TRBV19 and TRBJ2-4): DGGITQSPKYLFRKEGQNVTLSCEQNLNHDAMYWYRQDPGQGLRLIYYSQIVNDFQKGDIAEGYSVSREKKESFPLTVTSAQKNPTAFYLCASSPPRGDGNIQYFGAGTRLSVL.

CDR3 in DNA: TGTGCCAGCAGCTCGGGACAGTTGGGAAACACCATATATTTT. It yields the protein CASSSGQLGNTIYF. The chain joins TRBV5-4 to TRBJ1-3; TRBD1 agrees at 7 bases. The germline V gene encodes CDR1 SGHNT and CDR2 YYREEE (reference sequence). The CDR3 is made up of 14 amino acids. Unmatched junction bases numbered 4, after V lost 3 bases and J lost 4 bases.

CDR3 bases: TGTGCCAGCAGTCAACAGGGGGCTAAGGTTGGCTACACCTTC. It translates to CASSQQGAKVGYTF. The chain links TRBV6-6 to TRBJ1-2, with TRBD1 identical over 9 bases. The trim removed 5 bases at V and 7 bases at J, leaving 8 bases unmatched. The CDR3 covers 14 residues. CDR1 is MNHNY, CDR2 SVGAGI, per germline (reference sequence).